The next 19 T cell receptor beta chains were all read from a single sample in a study of cytomegalovirus exposure and HLA in healthy donors. Both 60 Vbeta primers and 13 Jbeta primers went into the PCR. Sequencing was performed with immunoSEQ multiplex PCR; in TCRdb, only in-frame clones are kept and a portion is missing. The table shows about 160,000 clones, with around 74% occurring only once. The sample comprised PBMCs. These receptors all stem from a female donor in good health and CMV-seronegative.

The chain has TRBV30 and TRBJ2-5; D not certain. Trimming shortened V by 2 bases and J by 5 bases, and 9 bases separated the two germline ends. The CDR3 is made up of 12 amino acids. Germline CDR1 GTSNPN, CDR2 SVGIG (reference sequence). The CDR3 is CAWSQPRETQYF. DNA of the CDR3: TGTGCCTGGAGTCAACCGCGGGAGACCCAGTACTTC. The variable domain in full, completed from reference TRBV30 and TRBJ2-5, reads SQTIHQWPATLVQPVGSPLSLECTVEGTSNPNLYWYRQAAGRGLQLLFYSVGIGQISSEVPQNLSASRPQDRQFILSSKKLLLSDSGFYLCAWSQPRETQYFGPGTRLLVL.

The chain carries TRBV30 and TRBJ1-1, with a weak D call TRBD1 (6 bases). Trimming cost V 2 bases and J 3 bases, with 13 bases left between them. CDR1 GTSNPN and CDR2 SVGIG come from the germline V gene (reference sequence). This CDR3 is 14 amino acids long. The CDR3 region is CAWSLRGPDTEAFF. As DNA, the CDR3 is TGTGCCTGGAGTCTCAGGGGACCCGACACTGAAGCTTTCTTT. Combining the CDR3 with reference TRBV30 and TRBJ1-1 gives the whole variable domain SQTIHQWPATLVQPVGSPLSLECTVEGTSNPNLYWYRQAAGRGLQLLFYSVGIGQISSEVPQNLSASRPQDRQFILSSKKLLLSDSGFYLCAWSLRGPDTEAFFGQGTRLTVV.

The V gene is TRBV27, the J gene TRBJ1-2, with a possible D match to TRBD1 (6 bases). V lost 3 bases, J lost 8 bases, and 13 bases lay in between. This CDR3 spans 13 amino acids. Germline CDR1 is MNHEY and CDR2 is SMNVEV (reference sequence). The CDR3 reads CASSLVPGVGYTF. DNA of the CDR3: TGTGCCAGCAGTTTGGTCCCAGGGGTAGGCTACACCTTC.

The chain recombines TRBV9 with TRBJ2-1; no reliable D call. There are 14 residues in the CDR3. Trimming removed 4 bases from V and 6 bases from J, with 14 bases in between. Germline CDR1 SGDLS, CDR2 YYNGEE. CDR3 sequence reads: CASSNLVNSNEQFF. The CDR3 DNA reads as TGTGCCAGCAGCAACTTAGTTAATAGCAATGAGCAGTTCTTC. Full variable domain (rest looked up from reference TRBV9 and TRBJ2-1): DSGVTQTPKHLITATGQRVTLRCSPRSGDLSVYWYQQSLDQGLQFLIQYYNGEERAKGNILERFSAQQFPDLHSELNLSSLELGDSALYFCASSNLVNSNEQFFGPGTRLTVL.

The chain recombines TRBV30 with TRBJ1-4, with TRBD1 as a possible D gene (6 bases). The CDR3 totals 13 residues. The germline V and J ends were trimmed by 0 bases and 8 bases, with 10 bases remaining between them. Germline lookup yields CDR1 GTSNPN and CDR2 SVGIG (reference sequence). This CDR3 reads CAWSVQRGEKLFF. CDR3 coding DNA: TGTGCCTGGAGTGTACAGAGGGGGGAAAAACTGTTTTTT.

The chain combines TRBV7-9 with TRBJ1-5; D remains ambiguous. The ends were cut back, 5 bases at V and 0 bases at J, with 14 bases in the middle. Germline CDR1 and CDR2: SEHNR and FQNEAQ (reference sequence). The CDR3 has 16 amino acids. In DNA, the CDR3 is TGTGCCAGCAGCAAATCGACATCTTATAGCAATCAGCCCCAGCATTTT. It is translated as CASSKSTSYSNQPQHF.

J is TRBJ1-1 and V is TRBV18; TRBD1 is a possible D gene (6 bases). V lost 2 bases, J lost 3 bases, and 10 bases lay in between. The germline gives CDR1 KGHSH, CDR2 LQKENI. The CDR3 has 14 amino acids. The CDR3, as DNA: TGTGCCAGCTCACCAGGACCAGGGGACACTGAAGCTTTCTTT. Translation gives CASSPGPGDTEAFF.

This clone was found a few times. The rearrangement links TRBV6-1 to TRBJ2-7; 8 bases fit TRBD2. Germline assignment: CDR1 MNHNS and CDR2 SASEGT. V was pared by 2 bases and J by 2 bases, with 2 bases of the junction left unmatched. This CDR3 comprises 14 residues. The CDR3 sequence is CASSEFGGAYEQYF. CDR3 sequence (DNA): TGTGCCAGCAGTGAATTCGGGGGGGCCTACGAGCAGTACTTC.

This clone appeared a single time. The chain links TRBV11-2 to TRBJ1-2, with D maybe TRBD1 (6 bases). The ends were cut back, 2 bases at V and 2 bases at J, with 9 bases in the middle. CDR1 SGHAT and CDR2 FQNNGV come from the germline V gene. This CDR3 region has 14 residues. CDR3 sequence reads: CASSLSGQNYGYTF. CDR3 coding DNA: TGTGCCAGCAGCTTAAGCGGACAGAACTATGGCTACACCTTC.

The J gene is TRBJ1-2, the V gene TRBV18; no reliable D call. Germline CDR1 is KGHSH and CDR2 is LQKENI. The V and J ends lost 5 bases and 0 bases respectively, with 4 bases between them. This CDR3 is 12 amino acids long. CDR3 nucleotide sequence: TGTGCCAGCTCAAGCACTAACTATGGCTACACCTTC. It yields the protein CASSSTNYGYTF. Together with reference TRBV18 and TRBJ1-2, the CDR3 gives the full variable domain: NAGVMQNPRHLVRRRGQEARLRCSPMKGHSHVYWYRQLPEEGLKFMVYLQKENIIDESGMPKERFSAEFPKEGPSILRIQQVVRGDSAAYFCASSSTNYGYTFGSGTRLTVV.

The chain links TRBV25-1 to TRBJ1-2, with TRBD1 matching 9 bases. Germline V CDR1 and CDR2: MGHDK, SYGVNS. The junction had 6 bases not matched to a gene; V was cut back by 5 bases and J by 8 bases. This CDR3 is 13 amino acids long. The CDR3 spells CASSHTGGSGYTF. DNA for the CDR3: TGTGCCAGCAGTCACACAGGGGGCTCGGGCTACACCTTC.

The rearrangement links TRBV7-2 to TRBJ1-1; D ambiguous. V shed 6 bases and J shed 4 bases, with 15 bases lying between them. Germline V gene data show CDR1 as SGHTA and CDR2 as FQGNSA. The CDR3 totals 14 residues. The CDR3 loop reads CASRFSGVGTEAFF. In nucleotides, the CDR3 is TGTGCCAGCAGGTTCAGCGGGGTCGGCACTGAAGCTTTCTTT. Full variable domain (rest looked up from reference TRBV7-2 and TRBJ1-1): GAGVSQSPSNKVTEKGKDVELRCDPISGHTALYWYRQSLGQGLEFLIYFQGNSAPDKSGLPSDRFSAERTGGSVSTLTIQRTQQEDSAVYLCASRFSGVGTEAFFGQGTRLTVV.

This chain uses TRBV27 with TRBJ1-4; no firm D call. Trimming stripped 4 bases from V and 3 bases from J, with 12 bases between. CDR3 length: 15 amino acids. Germline CDR1 reads MNHEY; CDR2 reads SMNVEV (reference sequence). The DNA for the CDR3 is TGTGCCAGCAGTTCCAGCGTGGGTCCTAATGAAAAACTGTTTTTT. It translates to CASSSSVGPNEKLFF.

The V call is TRBV2, the J call TRBJ2-7, with TRBD1 matching 9 bases. This CDR3 region has 15 residues. Germline CDR1 SNHLY, CDR2 FYNNEI. J lost 5 bases, V lost 4 bases, and 9 bases had no gene match. The chain's CDR3 is CASSVADRGYHEQYF. The CDR3 DNA is TGTGCCAGCAGTGTCGCTGACAGGGGGTATCACGAGCAGTACTTC.

The V and J genes are TRBV7-3 and TRBJ2-3; D is undetermined. Germline assignment: CDR1 SGHTA and CDR2 FQGTGA. Trimming stripped 3 bases from V and 2 bases from J, with 6 bases between. This CDR3 is built from 13 residues. CDR3 protein: CASSLTATDTQYF. CDR3 in DNA: TGTGCCAGCAGCTTGACTGCCACAGATACGCAGTATTTT. Full variable domain (rest looked up from reference TRBV7-3 and TRBJ2-3): GAGVSQTPSNKVTEKGKYVELRCDPISGHTALYWYRQSLGQGPEFLIYFQGTGAADDSGLPNDRFFAVRPEGSVSTLKIQRTERGDSAVYLCASSLTATDTQYFGPGTRLTVL.

For this clone: Other DNA sequences of this sample code for an identical CDR3. The chain couples TRBV5-1 to TRBJ2-5, with TRBD2 matching 14 bases. There are 16 residues in the CDR3. V trimming: 0 bases; J trimming: 2 bases; junction bases outside the gene matches: 0. The germline CDR1 and CDR2 sequences are SGHRS and YFSETQ. CDR3 loop: CASSLGLAGGQETQYF. The CDR3 nucleotides read TGCGCCAGCAGCTTGGGACTAGCGGGGGGGCAAGAGACCCAGTACTTC.

This chain joins TRBV5-3 and TRBJ1-1; perhaps TRBD1 as D (5 bases). TRBV5-3 has ORF status, its function being uncertain. The CDR3 contains 16 residues. V lost 1 base and J 2 bases, leaving 15 bases between the germline ends. The CDR3 DNA reads as TGTGCCAGAAGCTTGCCAAGGACAATCCGAAACACTGAAGCTTTCTTT. Protein: CARSLPRTIRNTEAFF.

This clone was seen a few times. This sequence joins TRBV29-1 and TRBJ1-3; D may be TRBD1 (6 bases). The CDR3 is 15 amino acids. V was shortened by 5 bases and J by 0 bases, with 14 bases between the two germline ends. The germline V gene has CDR1 SQVTM and CDR2 ANQGSEA. CDR3 nucleotide sequence: TGCAGCGTTTCCGGGACATCGAGCTCTGGAAACACCATATATTTT. This codes for CSVSGTSSSGNTIYF.

In its sample, this clone was seen a few times. The chain has TRBV29-1 and TRBJ2-6; 9 nucleotides match TRBD1. V lost 5 bases to trimming and J lost 0 bases; unmatched junction nucleotides: 5. From germline, CDR1 is SQVTM and CDR2 ANQGSEA. The CDR3 covers 16 residues. CDR3 nucleotide sequence: TGCAGCGTTTCGACAGGGGGAGGCTCTGGGGCCAACGTCCTGACTTTC. Translated: CSVSTGGGSGANVLTF.